This is a list of T cell receptor beta chains from one sample in a study of neurological immune-mediated disorders. TCRdb re-called the 5' RACE reads with MiXCR, one entry per CDR3 protein. The table includes 20,000 to 25,000 distinct CDR3 sequences, 5% to 7% detected once. The sample was CD8+ T cells from blood. The source is a man between 18 and 35 years old in good health. CDR3s include the opening cysteine and the closing phenylalanine or tryptophan. Fields, in order: J gene, clone size, D gene, V gene, CDR3 protein, CDR3 DNA. D genes are given only for firm matches. For some rows the clone size is stated as once, few or many, or as a class when expanded; others skip it.

J gene: TRBJ2-5
clone size: many
D gene: NA
V gene: TRBV6-2/TRBV6-3
CDR3 protein: CASSYSKTRRFQETQYF
CDR3 DNA: TGTGCCAGCAGTTACTCGAAAACCAGACGGTTCCAAGAGACCCAGTACTTC

J gene: TRBJ2-3
clone size: many
D gene: TRBD1
V gene: TRBV4-1
CDR3 protein: CASSQAHADRGTQYF
CDR3 DNA: TGCGCCAGCAGCCAAGCTCATGCCGACAGGGGAACGCAGTATTTT

J gene: TRBJ2-4
clone size: many
D gene: NA
V gene: TRBV27
CDR3 protein: CASSLSWGNIQYF
CDR3 DNA: TGTGCCAGCAGTTTATCCTGGGGGAACATTCAGTACTTC

J gene: TRBJ2-3
clone size: many
D gene: TRBD2
V gene: TRBV4-2
CDR3 protein: CASSLLAGGQGDTQYF
CDR3 DNA: TGTGCCAGCAGCCTCCTAGCGGGGGGGCAAGGAGATACGCAGTATTTT

J gene: TRBJ2-3
clone size: NA
D gene: NA
V gene: TRBV6-5
CDR3 protein: CAIDASADTQYF
CDR3 DNA: TGTGCCATCGACGCTTCCGCAGATACGCAGTATTTT

J gene: TRBJ1-1
clone size: many
D gene: TRBD1
V gene: TRBV25-1
CDR3 protein: CASSEYGWETGGNSEAFF
CDR3 DNA: TGTGCCAGCAGTGAATATGGATGGGAGACAGGGGGAAATTCTGAAGCTTTCTTT

J gene: TRBJ2-7
clone size: many
D gene: NA
V gene: TRBV12-3/TRBV12-4
CDR3 protein: CASSFGRGELYEQYF
CDR3 DNA: TGTGCCAGCAGTTTTGGCAGGGGGGAACTCTACGAGCAGTACTTC

J gene: TRBJ1-1
clone size: many
D gene: TRBD1
V gene: TRBV9
CDR3 protein: CASSDRGNTEAFF
CDR3 DNA: TGTGCCAGCAGCGACAGGGGGAACACTGAAGCTTTCTTT

J gene: TRBJ2-7
clone size: many
D gene: NA
V gene: TRBV29-1
CDR3 protein: CIRDGPSYEQYF
CDR3 DNA: TGCATCCGGGACGGACCCTCCTACGAGCAGTACTTC

J gene: TRBJ1-1
clone size: many
D gene: NA
V gene: TRBV29-1
CDR3 protein: CSSYALNTEAFF
CDR3 DNA: TGCAGCTCCTACGCCCTCAACACTGAAGCTTTCTTT

J gene: TRBJ1-1
clone size: many
D gene: NA
V gene: TRBV9
CDR3 protein: CASSVGQLHTEAFF
CDR3 DNA: TGTGCCAGCAGCGTAGGTCAGCTGCACACTGAAGCTTTCTTT

J gene: TRBJ1-2
clone size: many
D gene: NA
V gene: TRBV25-1
CDR3 protein: CASSEYREGYTF
CDR3 DNA: TGTGCCAGCAGTGAATACAGGGAAGGCTACACCTTC

J gene: TRBJ1-5
clone size: many
D gene: NA
V gene: TRBV21-1
CDR3 protein: CASRGTHNQPQHF
CDR3 DNA: TGTGCCAGCAGGGGGACACACAATCAGCCCCAGCATTTT

J gene: TRBJ1-2
clone size: many
D gene: NA
V gene: TRBV29-1
CDR3 protein: CSVDFADGYTF
CDR3 DNA: TGCAGCGTTGATTTCGCTGACGGCTACACCTTC

J gene: TRBJ2-7
clone size: few
D gene: NA
V gene: TRBV7-2
CDR3 protein: CASSPGNYQGFNEQYF
CDR3 DNA: TGTGCCAGCAGCCCTGGGAATTACCAGGGGTTCAACGAGCAGTACTTC

J gene: TRBJ1-5
clone size: many
D gene: NA
V gene: TRBV20-1
CDR3 protein: CSARLGFGNQPQHF
CDR3 DNA: TGCAGTGCGCGACTTGGCTTTGGCAATCAGCCCCAGCATTTT

J gene: TRBJ2-3
clone size: many
D gene: NA
V gene: TRBV5-1
CDR3 protein: CASSPPPDLTQYF
CDR3 DNA: TGCGCCAGCAGCCCCCCGCCGGACCTTACGCAGTATTTT

J gene: TRBJ2-1
clone size: many
D gene: TRBD2
V gene: TRBV20-1
CDR3 protein: CSAILAGRPISYNEQFF
CDR3 DNA: TGCAGTGCTATACTAGCGGGGCGCCCGATCTCCTACAATGAGCAGTTCTTC

J gene: TRBJ2-7
clone size: many
D gene: NA
V gene: TRBV5-1
CDR3 protein: CASSPDGTYEQYF
CDR3 DNA: TGCGCCAGCAGCCCCGACGGAACCTACGAGCAGTACTTC

J gene: TRBJ1-6
clone size: NA
D gene: NA
V gene: TRBV2
CDR3 protein: CASPPLHF
CDR3 DNA: TGTGCCAGCCCACCCCTCCACTTT

J gene: TRBJ2-1
clone size: many
D gene: NA
V gene: TRBV20-1
CDR3 protein: CSARTVSYNEQFF
CDR3 DNA: TGCAGTGCTAGGACCGTAAGCTACAATGAGCAGTTCTTC

J gene: TRBJ2-7
clone size: NA
D gene: NA
V gene: TRBV6-5
CDR3 protein: CAGGFPTSEQYF
CDR3 DNA: TGTGCCGGGGGATTTCCGACAAGCGAGCAGTACTTC

J gene: TRBJ2-5
clone size: NA
D gene: NA
V gene: TRBV7-6
CDR3 protein: CASSLMGEETQYF
CDR3 DNA: TGTGCCAGCAGCTTAATGGGTGAAGAGACCCAGTACTTC

J gene: TRBJ2-2
clone size: many
D gene: NA
V gene: TRBV12-3/TRBV12-4
CDR3 protein: CASSPTPANTGELFF
CDR3 DNA: TGTGCCAGCAGTCCAACTCCAGCGAACACCGGGGAGCTGTTTTTT

J gene: TRBJ1-2
clone size: many
D gene: NA
V gene: TRBV4-1
CDR3 protein: CASSPGAMYGYTF
CDR3 DNA: TGCGCCAGCAGCCCCGGGGCAATGTATGGCTACACCTTC

J gene: TRBJ2-1
clone size: NA
D gene: NA
V gene: TRBV7-6
CDR3 protein: CASSLGGANEQFF
CDR3 DNA: TGTGCCAGCAGCTTAGGGGGGGCGAATGAGCAGTTCTTC

J gene: TRBJ2-7
clone size: many
D gene: TRBD2
V gene: TRBV4-1
CDR3 protein: CASSQDRLAGEQYF
CDR3 DNA: TGCGCCAGCAGCCAAGATCGACTAGCGGGGGAGCAGTACTTC

J gene: TRBJ2-5
clone size: many
D gene: NA
V gene: TRBV18
CDR3 protein: CASSPENRETQYF
CDR3 DNA: TGTGCCAGCTCACCAGAGAACCGAGAGACCCAGTACTTC